The entry below describes one TCR beta chain. Its matching antigen is unknown. The V gene's germline CDR1 is SEHNR and CDR2 FQNEAQ (reference sequence). The CDR3 sequence is 17 residues long. V lost 4 bases, J lost 4 bases, and 14 bases stayed unmatched. Assay: immunoSEQ multiplex PCR; the TCRdb copy retains only in-frame clones and omits some. The sample has approximately 2.4 million clones; approximately 94% are singletons. The data stem from a study of shared clonotypes between healthy human individuals. Findings of the study overall: Clonotype sharing among donors was expected to depend on sequencing depth.

This receptor was identified in a man younger than 30 in good health. Specimen: naive CD4+ T cells sorted from blood. Subset meaning: CD45RA+ positively selected. The chain is built from TRBV7-9 and TRBJ2-7; the match to TRBD1 covers 9 bases. Written as DNA, the CDR3 is TGTGCCAGCAGCTCCCTCTCCCGGGACAGGGTTACATACGAGCAGTACTTC. It codes for CASSSLSRDRVTYEQYF.